Listed below are T cell receptor beta chains from one sample, sequenced in a study of response to subunit inactivated influenza vaccine. One entry per CDR3 protein, called by TCRdb with MiXCR from the RT-PCR reads. Of about 540,000 distinct CDR3 sequences listed, around 15% are singletons. The sample was PBMCs from blood, taken 11 to 12 days after vaccination. These receptors were taken from a man in his forties or fifties who received an inactivated influenza vaccine. CDR3s include the opening cysteine and the closing phenylalanine or tryptophan.

TRBJ2-5	TRBV5-1	CASSLGLAGGNQETQYF
TRBJ1-2	TRBV3-1	CASSLPGGPKGGYTF
TRBJ2-5	TRBV4-2	CASSQEVGAGGLAGKETQYF
TRBJ2-1	TRBV9	CASSVGPERGTFF
TRBJ2-1	TRBV23-1	CASSQSVLAGEEYNEQFF
TRBJ2-1	TRBV29-1	CSVEAGLAGPYIDEQFF
TRBJ1-5	TRBV7-2	CASSLGTGMGQPQHF
TRBJ1-5	TRBV12-3/TRBV12-4	CASSSSQVSNQPQHF
TRBJ2-1	TRBV11-2	CASSLVAGGSNEQFF
TRBJ2-7	TRBV7-8	CASSLAPGQGGSYEQYF
TRBJ1-2	TRBV5-1	CASSTTVANYGYTF
TRBJ1-1	TRBV28	CASRQLGADMNTEAFF
TRBJ2-1	TRBV15	CATSRDKETGNFDEQFF
TRBJ2-1	TRBV6-5	CASSFLGQGAVNEQFF
TRBJ1-5	TRBV6-6	CASSEDRAGPQHF
TRBJ2-3	TRBV7-6	CASSLDGGTGTQYF
TRBJ1-1	TRBV6-5	CASSWVGVNTEAFF
TRBJ1-1	TRBV4-3	CASSQDGGQGVNTEAFF
TRBJ1-5	TRBV6-5	CASSWGNDQPQHF
TRBJ2-7	TRBV12-3/TRBV12-4	CASSPIDGGAHEQYF
TRBJ2-7	TRBV20-1	CSASVFEQSYEQYF
TRBJ2-1	TRBV20-1	CSASSGRAAYNEQFF
TRBJ2-2	TRBV7-2	CASNPLAGYNTGELFF
TRBJ2-1	TRBV7-8	CASNRRTGQGATPGEQFF
TRBJ1-2	TRBV5-5	CASSFFPKQGEDYGYTF
TRBJ1-2	TRBV7-9	CASSLGQGGSGYTF
TRBJ2-7	TRBV7-2	CASSLSPEGRGQYF
TRBJ2-1	TRBV19	CASSISRWSSYNEQFF
TRBJ2-3	TRBV12-5	CASGLETLAGAVTDTQYF
TRBJ2-1	TRBV24-1	CATSDGLATSEQFF
TRBJ2-5	TRBV6-1	CASKLQGTFSETQYF
TRBJ2-1	TRBV9	CASSVVAGNEQFF